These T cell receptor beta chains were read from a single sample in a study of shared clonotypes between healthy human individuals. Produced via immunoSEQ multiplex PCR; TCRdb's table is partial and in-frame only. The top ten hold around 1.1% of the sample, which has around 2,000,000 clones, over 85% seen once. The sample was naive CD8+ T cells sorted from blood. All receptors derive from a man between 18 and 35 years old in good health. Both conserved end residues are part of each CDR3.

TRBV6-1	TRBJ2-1	CASSGLASGEQFF
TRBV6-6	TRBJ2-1	CASSYSNYNEQFF
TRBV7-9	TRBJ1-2	CASSLGSLGEGYTF
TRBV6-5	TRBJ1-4	CASTPGEGNEKLFF
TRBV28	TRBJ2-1	CASSLVRAVGDEQFF
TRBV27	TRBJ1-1	CASSLLPPGGTEAFF
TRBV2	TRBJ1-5	CASSLVGGRDQPQHF
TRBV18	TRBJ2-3	CASSPSPPSTDTQYF
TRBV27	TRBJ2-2	CASSLLLAGNTGELFF
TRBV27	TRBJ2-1	CASSGTSYNEQFF
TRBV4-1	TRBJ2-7	CASSHVGTDYEQYF
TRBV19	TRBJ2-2	CASKGRLAGAARDTGELFF
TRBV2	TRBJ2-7	CASSPDSGYEQYF
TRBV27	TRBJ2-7	CASSVTGTGRFSYEQYF
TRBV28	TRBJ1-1	CASSSFPTLMNTEAFF
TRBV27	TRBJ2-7	CASSSSWGFYEQYF
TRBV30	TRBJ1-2	CAWTSGAEGYTF
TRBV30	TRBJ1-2	CAWRETQTGPGGYTF
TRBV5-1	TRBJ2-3	CASSSEGTQYF
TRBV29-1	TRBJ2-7	CSVGTSSYEQYF